Below are 28 T cell receptor beta chains sequenced from a single sample in a study of cytomegalovirus exposure and HLA in healthy donors. The primer mix had 60 Vbeta and 13 Jbeta primers. Profiling relied on immunoSEQ multiplex PCR, and the TCRdb table lists in-frame clones only, not all of them. Among about 130,000 clones listed, about four fifths were seen once. Sequenced sample: PBMCs. The receptor source for this set is a woman between 35 and 50 years old in good health and CMV-seronegative.

This clone has just one count. The CDR3 is CSGVVGLEQYF. CDR3 nucleotides: TGCAGCGGCGTAGTTGGGCTCGAGCAGTACTTC. The chain joins TRBV29-1 to TRBJ2-7, with no clear D. The CDR3 extends over 11 amino acids. Germline V gene sequence: CDR1 SQVTM, CDR2 ANQGSEA. V lost 7 bases and J 6 bases, leaving 13 bases between the germline ends.

This clone was seen a handful of times. The rearrangement links TRBV6-5 to TRBJ2-7; 9 bases align to TRBD1. Germline-derived CDR1 and CDR2 are MNHEY and SVGAGI. J was trimmed by 5 bases and V by 7 bases; bases with no gene match: 9. The CDR3 has 14 amino acids. The CDR3 reads CASTYRGPPDEQYF. In DNA form, the CDR3 reads TGTGCCAGCACCTACAGGGGGCCTCCTGACGAGCAGTACTTC.

The chain combines TRBV7-2 with TRBJ2-3; 12 bases map to TRBD2. Germline V gene lookup returns CDR1 SGHTA and CDR2 FQGNSA. This CDR3 spans 18 amino acids. Trimming at V came to 5 bases and at J to 0 bases, leaving 9 bases not matched to a gene. CDR3 DNA: TGTGCCAGCAGCGGACCCACTAGCGGGGGGACTAGCACAGATACGCAGTATTTT. Protein: CASSGPTSGGTSTDTQYF.

This chain connects TRBV29-1 to TRBJ2-3; 10 bases are shared with TRBD1. The CDR3 consists of 14 residues. V lost 7 bases and J lost 1; bases outside the gene matches: 5. Germline CDR1 and CDR2: SQVTM and ANQGSEA. The CDR3 DNA follows: TGCAGCGGGGAGGGGACAGGGGGCACAGATACGCAGTATTTT. It translates to CSGEGTGGTDTQYF.

The chain has TRBV5-4 and TRBJ2-6; D possibly corresponds to TRBD2 (6 bases). Germline CDR1 is SGHNT and CDR2 is YYREEE (reference sequence). Trimming took off 4 bases at V and 0 bases at J, with 11 bases between the two ends. This CDR3 is 16 amino acids long. CDR3 coding DNA: TGTGCCAGCAGCCGTGGGGGGAACTCTGGGGCCAACGTCCTGACTTTC. Protein: CASSRGGNSGANVLTF.

The rearrangement uses TRBV11-2 and TRBJ1-5, with a tentative D call TRBD1 (5 bases). V lost 1 base to trimming and J lost 4 bases, with 8 bases between them. The CDR3 is 14 residues long. Germline V gene lookup returns CDR1 SGHAT and CDR2 FQNNGV. The CDR3 loop is CASSLVQGNQPQHF. The CDR3 DNA reads TGTGCCAGCAGCTTAGTTCAGGGAAATCAGCCCCAGCATTTT.

The chain joins TRBV12-5 to TRBJ1-1; D is perhaps TRBD1 (5 bases). V shed 6 bases and J shed 1 base, with 12 bases lying between them. The CDR3 contains 14 residues. CDR1 and CDR2 (germline): LGHNT, FRNRAP. Written as DNA, the CDR3 is TGTGCTAGTGGCACAGGACCTAGGAACACTGAAGCTTTCTTT. This encodes CASGTGPRNTEAFF.

This clone was detected only once. This chain uses TRBV7-9 with TRBJ1-1, with D unresolved. With 7 bases removed from V and 8 bases from J, the gap between germline ends came to 17 bases. Germline V lookup: CDR1 SEHNR, CDR2 FQNEAQ (reference sequence). CDR3 size: 13 residues. The CDR3 nucleotides are TGTGCCAGCACCCCCGGATCTAGGCTCGAAGCTTTCTTT. Protein sequence: CASTPGSRLEAFF.

This clone was observed once. The DNA of the CDR3 is TGCGCCAGCAGCCTACGGGACAGGGGAACAGATACGCAGTATTTT. This codes for CASSLRDRGTDTQYF. The chain employs TRBV4-3 and TRBJ2-3; 10 bases line up with TRBD1. Trimming at V came to 4 bases and at J to 3 bases, leaving 4 bases not matched to a gene. CDR1 and CDR2 from the germline V gene are LGHNA and YSLEER. The CDR3 loop spans 15 amino acids.

The J gene is TRBJ2-7, the V gene TRBV4-3; tentative D call: TRBD2 (6 bases). This CDR3 has 15 residues. The germline V gene encodes CDR1 LGHNA and CDR2 YSLEER. V was clipped by 0 bases and J by 0 bases, with 9 bases between them. CDR3 residues: CASSQESEGSYEQYF. CDR3 coding DNA: TGCGCCAGCAGCCAAGAATCGGAGGGCTCCTACGAGCAGTACTTC.

This chain joins TRBV10-3 and TRBJ2-7; 8 bases line up with TRBD1. The CDR3 has 15 residues. From germline, CDR1 is ENHRY and CDR2 SYGVKD. V shed 0 bases and J 7 bases; nucleotides not matched to a gene: 8. DNA for the CDR3: TGTGCCATCAGTGAGTCGAGTGTGACAGGGGATGAGCAGTACTTC. The encoded protein is CAISESSVTGDEQYF.

The genes are TRBV19 and TRBJ1-1, with 8 nucleotides matching TRBD1. Germline V CDR1 and CDR2: LNHDA, SQIVND (reference sequence). The CDR3 covers 15 residues. V lost 4 bases and J lost 3; bases outside the gene matches: 7. The CDR3 region is CASSTGQGGYTEAFF. Here the CDR3 DNA reads TGTGCCAGTAGTACCGGACAGGGAGGATACACTGAAGCTTTCTTT.

The chain joins TRBV9 to TRBJ2-3; D is possibly TRBD2 (6 bases). This CDR3 has 14 residues. Germline CDR1 SGDLS, CDR2 YYNGEE. Trimming left V 4 bases short and J 1 base short, with 10 bases between. The CDR3 spells CASSFTGGTDTQYF. CDR3 DNA: TGTGCCAGCAGCTTCACGGGGGGCACAGATACGCAGTATTTT.

V gene TRBV5-6 combines with J gene TRBJ1-2; D is possibly TRBD1 (6 bases). The CDR3 has 13 amino acids. Trimming took 4 bases from V and 8 from J, leaving 15 bases between them. CDR1 and CDR2 from the germline V gene are SGHDT and YYEEEE. The CDR3 reads CASSPGGGGGYTF. CDR3 DNA: TGTGCCAGCAGCCCGGGCGGGGGCGGAGGCTACACCTTC.

The V and J genes are TRBV29-1 and TRBJ1-1, with D unclear. Trimming took off 6 bases at V and 1 base at J, with 9 bases between the two ends. Germline values: CDR1 SQVTM, CDR2 ANQGSEA. This CDR3 spans 12 amino acids. CDR3 protein: CSVQEQNTEAFF. The CDR3 bases are TGCAGCGTCCAGGAACAGAACACTGAAGCTTTCTTT.

V gene TRBV27 combines with J gene TRBJ1-3; D gene unclear. The CDR3 is made up of 15 amino acids. Trimming cost V 6 bases and J 2 bases, with 14 bases left between them. Germline CDR1 and CDR2: MNHEY and SMNVEV (reference sequence). CDR3 sequence: CASRHNSGAGNTIYF. In DNA form, the CDR3 reads TGTGCCAGCAGACATAACAGCGGTGCTGGAAACACCATATATTTT.

This clone was seen only a few times. A junction end diverges from the germline sequence, so it may reflect a read error. The gene calls are TRBV7-7 and TRBJ2-4, with 10 positions matching TRBD1. The germline CDR1 and CDR2 sequences are SSHAT and FNYEAQ (reference sequence). CDR3 length: 13 residues. CDR3 coding DNA: TGTGCTAGCAGCCGCGGACAGGGGGACATTCAGTACTTC. Translation: CASSRGQGDIQYF.

CDR3 residues: CARSSRQGAHTQYF. CDR3 coding DNA: TGTGCCAGAAGCTCCAGGCAGGGGGCCCATACGCAGTATTTT. This sequence joins TRBV5-3 and TRBJ2-3; 8 bases line up with TRBD1. TRBV5-3 is an open reading frame whose function is uncertain. The length of the CDR3 is 14 residues. The V and J ends lost 3 bases and 7 bases, in that order; junction bases with no gene match: 7.

Points on this clone: At one end the junction does not follow the germline gene, possibly because of a read error. The rearrangement joins TRBV7-7 to TRBJ2-5, with D maybe TRBD1 (6 bases). Germline assignment: CDR1 SSHAT and CDR2 FNYEAQ (reference sequence). The CDR3 runs to 15 residues. The chain's CDR3 is CASSLGEAGEETQYF. In nucleotides, the CDR3 is TGTGCTAGCAGCTTAGGAGAGGCAGGGGAAGAGACCCAGTACTTC. The variable domain in full, with the rest retrieved from reference TRBV7-7 and TRBJ2-5, is GAGVSQSPRYKVTKRGQDVTLRCDPISSHATLYWYQQALGQGPEFLTYFNYEAQPDKSGLPSDRFSAERPEGSISTLTIQRTEQRDSAMYRCASSLGEAGEETQYFGPGTRLLVL.

V usage is TRBV19 and J usage is TRBJ2-7; 8 positions agree with TRBD1. The germline V gene has CDR1 LNHDA and CDR2 SQIVND (reference sequence). The J segment lost 6 bases and the V segment lost 1 base, leaving 11 bases of the junction unmatched. There are 16 residues in the CDR3. The CDR3 spells CASSIGGRTGNREQYF. The CDR3 nucleotides are TGTGCCAGTAGTATAGGAGGGAGGACAGGGAACCGCGAGCAGTACTTC.

The V gene is TRBV4-1, the J gene TRBJ1-3; no firm D call. The V end was cut by 5 bases, the J end by 2 bases, with 13 bases between. Per germline, CDR1 MGHRA and CDR2 YSYEKL. The CDR3 spans 15 residues. The CDR3 spells CASSSSGVAGNTIYF. The CDR3 DNA reads TGCGCCAGCAGCTCCTCGGGAGTCGCTGGAAACACCATATATTTT.

J is TRBJ2-3 and V is TRBV28, with 10 bases lining up with TRBD2. There are 16 residues in the CDR3. CDR1 MDHEN and CDR2 SYDVKM come from the germline V gene. V lost 2 bases to trimming and J lost 8 bases; unmatched junction nucleotides: 10. The CDR3 reads CASSLESAGGSGTQYF. CDR3 coding DNA: TGTGCCAGCAGTTTAGAATCAGCGGGGGGGTCAGGTACGCAGTATTTT.

The V call is TRBV7-6, the J call TRBJ2-2; D gene uncertain. Germline CDR1 and CDR2: SGHVS and FNYEAQ. V lost 2 bases, J lost 4 bases, and 8 bases lay in between. The CDR3 totals 14 residues. This CDR3 is CASSLSSLTGELFF. CDR3 nucleotides: TGTGCCAGCAGCTTATCATCACTCACCGGGGAGCTGTTTTTT.

The J gene is TRBJ2-3, the V gene TRBV19, with 8 nucleotides matching TRBD2. The CDR3 length is 11 residues. J lost 9 bases, V lost 6 bases, and 2 bases had no gene match. CDR1 and CDR2 (germline): LNHDA, SQIVND (reference sequence). DNA of the CDR3: TGTGCCAGTAGGAGCGGGAGCACGCAGTATTTT. It translates to CASRSGSTQYF.

The chain recombines TRBV9 with TRBJ2-2, with 9 bases fitting TRBD2. Germline trimming cut 2 bases from V and 3 bases from J; bases unmatched to any gene: 5. Germline lookup yields CDR1 SGDLS and CDR2 YYNGEE. CDR3 length equals 16 residues. The chain's CDR3 is CASSVSGGSDTGELFF. Here the CDR3 DNA reads TGTGCCAGCAGCGTTAGCGGGGGTAGCGACACCGGGGAGCTGTTTTTT.

J is TRBJ1-1 and V is TRBV28, with D tentatively TRBD1 (6 bases). The germline gives CDR1 MDHEN, CDR2 SYDVKM. The V and J ends lost 3 bases and 3 bases respectively, with 11 bases between them. The CDR3 is made up of 14 amino acids. The CDR3 is CASSFRGGYTEAFF. DNA of the CDR3: TGTGCCAGCAGTTTTAGGGGGGGGTACACTGAAGCTTTCTTT.

The chain couples TRBV27 to TRBJ2-1; 8 nucleotides match TRBD2. Germline CDR1 reads MNHEY; CDR2 reads SMNVEV (reference sequence). V lost 4 bases to trimming and J lost 7 bases; unmatched junction nucleotides: 9. CDR3 size: 15 residues. CDR3 DNA: TGTGCCAGCAGTTATCCGGGACTAGTAAGAAATGAGCAGTTCTTC. As protein: CASSYPGLVRNEQFF.

This clone was seen only once. The J gene is TRBJ2-7, the V gene TRBV19, with D possibly being TRBD2 (5 bases). Germline CDR1 is LNHDA and CDR2 is SQIVND (reference sequence). V shed 3 bases and J shed 0 bases, with 12 bases lying between them. This CDR3 region has 15 residues. The CDR3 loop is CASSMEAESSYEQYF. CDR3 nucleotide sequence: TGTGCCAGTAGTATGGAAGCGGAGAGCTCCTACGAGCAGTACTTC.